The 11 T cell receptor beta chains below were found in one sample sequenced in a study of yellow fever vaccine responses in identical twins. MiXCR, run by TCRdb on the RT-PCR reads, gives a single entry per CDR3 protein. Seen here are 15,000 to 20,000 distinct CDR3 sequences, 61% observed once, and the top ten hold roughly 8.4%. Sample: T cells from blood (PBMCs), unsorted or a sorted subset (not recorded which), taken before or after yellow fever vaccination (not recorded which). These receptors were taken from a young woman who received the yellow fever vaccine.

The rearrangement links TRBV7-9 to TRBJ2-7; TRBD2 matches at 9 bases. CDR1 and CDR2 (germline): SEHNR, FQNEAQ (reference sequence). The CDR3 extends over 14 amino acids. J gave up 7 bases and V 5 bases, and 9 bases lay outside the gene matches. CDR3 nucleotides: TGTGCCAGCAGCCCTAGCGGGAACGTGTGGGAGCAGTACTTC. The encoded protein is CASSPSGNVWEQYF.

The CDR3 region is CASSVQGLETQYF. CDR3 in DNA: TGCGCCAGCAGCGTACAGGGTTTGGAGACCCAGTACTTC. J is TRBJ2-5 and V is TRBV5-1; a weak D match, TRBD1 (6 bases). The V gene's germline CDR1 is SGHRS and CDR2 YFSETQ. The CDR3 length is 13 residues. Deletions cut 4 bases from V and 5 bases from J, with 12 bases between.

V and J are TRBV4-3 and TRBJ2-5; TRBD1 matches 9 bases. Germline V gives CDR1 LGHNA, CDR2 YSLEER. This CDR3 contains 15 residues. The junction had 9 bases not matched to a gene; V was cut back by 1 base and J by 9 bases. The CDR3 loop is CASSQGGQGVTAQYF. CDR3 DNA: TGCGCCAGCAGCCAAGGGGGACAGGGAGTGACGGCCCAGTACTTC.

The chain is built from TRBV13 and TRBJ2-1; 11 positions agree with TRBD1. V lost 7 bases, J lost 6 bases, and 8 bases stayed unmatched. The length of the CDR3 is 15 residues. Germline V gene sequence: CDR1 PRHDT, CDR2 FYEKMQ (reference sequence). CDR3 nucleotides: TGTGCCAGCACCGAACCGGGACAGGGGGTCAATGAGCAGTTCTTC. Amino acid sequence: CASTEPGQGVNEQFF.

In nucleotides, the CDR3 is TGTGCCAGCAGTGATCCGTCTCGGGGGGCCGAGACCCAGTACTTC. It translates to CASSDPSRGAETQYF. V gene TRBV2 combines with J gene TRBJ2-5; the D gene is possibly TRBD2 (7 bases). Germline V gene lookup returns CDR1 SNHLY and CDR2 FYNNEI. V dropped 3 bases and J dropped 5 bases, with 16 bases sitting between them. This CDR3 has 15 residues. The whole variable domain, remainder taken from reference TRBV2 and TRBJ2-5, is EPEVTQTPSHQVTQMGQEVILRCVPISNHLYFYWYRQILGQKVEFLVSFYNNEISEKSEIFDDQFSVERPDGSNFTLKIRSTKLEDSAMYFCASSDPSRGAETQYFGPGTRLLVL.

V usage is TRBV7-2 and J usage is TRBJ1-2; D ambiguous. V gave up 2 bases and J gave up 7 bases, with 11 bases separating them. The CDR3 extends over 13 amino acids. CDR1 is SGHTA, CDR2 FQGNSA, per germline. CDR3 nucleotides: TGTGCCAGCAGCTTAAGGCAGAGCGGTGGCTACACCTTC. Translating gives CASSLRQSGGYTF.

The rearrangement uses TRBV18 and TRBJ2-1, with D tentatively TRBD1 (5 bases). The CDR3 has 13 amino acids. Trimming took off 3 bases at V and 8 bases at J, with 11 bases between the two ends. Looked up from germline, CDR1 is KGHSH and CDR2 is LQKENI. The CDR3 nucleotides are TGTGCCAGCTCACCTCCCGTAGGGGATGAGCAGTTCTTC. Amino acids: CASSPPVGDEQFF.

The chain couples TRBV12-3 or TRBV12-4 to TRBJ2-7; D is unresolved. Trimming removed 0 bases at V and 7 bases at J, with 4 bases between. This CDR3 comprises 11 residues. The CDR3 loop is CASSLALEQYF. In DNA, the CDR3 is TGTGCCAGCAGTTTAGCGCTTGAGCAGTACTTC.

The chain links TRBV19 to TRBJ2-1; 9 positions agree with TRBD2. The germline gives CDR1 LNHDA, CDR2 SQIVND (reference sequence). V dropped 6 bases and J dropped 3; count of bases not matched to a gene: 3. This CDR3 spans 14 amino acids. CDR3 sequence: CASRVAGDYNEQFF. In nucleotides, the CDR3 is TGTGCCAGTAGGGTAGCGGGAGACTACAATGAGCAGTTCTTC.

The CDR3 sequence: CASALAGKGYEQYF. The CDR3 DNA follows: TGTGCCAGCGCCCTAGCGGGGAAGGGTTACGAGCAGTACTTC. The J gene is TRBJ2-7, the V gene TRBV4-2; 9 nucleotides agree with TRBD2. The CDR3 contains 14 residues. Germline V gene lookup returns CDR1 LGHNA and CDR2 YNFKEQ. V shed 8 bases, J shed 4 bases, and the junction held 9 bases outside the gene matches.

The chain combines TRBV5-5 with TRBJ2-1; 8 bases line up with TRBD1. This CDR3 region has 15 residues. Germline assignment: CDR1 SGHKS and CDR2 YYEKEE (reference sequence). V lost 5 bases, J lost 4 bases, and 8 bases stayed unmatched. CDR3 region: CASSSTGAEYNEQFF. The CDR3 nucleotides read TGTGCCAGCAGTTCGACAGGGGCGGAATACAATGAGCAGTTCTTC.